What follows describes a single T cell receptor beta chain. This clone was detected once. There is no known antigen for this receptor. One base away there is no much larger clone; base qualities are not given. Libraries were constructed by the immunoSEQ multiplex PCR assay. The multiplex PCR relied on a mix of 60 forward primers for TCR Vbeta segments and 13 reverse primers for TCR Jbeta segments. The CDR3 region of rearranged TCR beta genes was amplified from genomic DNA with a multiplex PCR assay. The Illumina HiSeq System was used to sequence the amplified TCR beta libraries as 87-base-pair reads. The authors' analysis ran thus. In a later analysis, some 80 million unique TCR beta chains were counted across the roughly 670 repertoires, and about 10 million of these chains were shared by at least two donors. To remove PCR and sequencing errors, raw reads were error-corrected and collapsed into unique sequences using a nearest-neighbor algorithm that merged closely related sequences. To assign V, D and J gene segments, CDR3 sequences were aligned to IMGT reference sequences. For a sequence to be retained, a match of at least six nucleotides was required to both a V gene segment and a J gene segment. A rearrangement was called productive if the CDR3 had no stop codons and remained in frame with V and J, and every other rearrangement was called non-productive. Following IMGT convention, CDR3 was defined as the stretch from the second conserved V-encoded cysteine up to the conserved J-encoded phenylalanine. The earlier analysis of around 640 of the donors excluded sequences that lacked an unambiguous match to a single V gene segment. An earlier analysis of roughly 590 of the donors called V segments functional above 56.7% productive rearrangements and segregating when the between-donor standard deviation exceeded 5%. A statistical classification framework was built to diagnose cytomegalovirus status from the catalog of TCR beta chain sequences. A later analysis assigned V and J genes by comparing TCR nucleotide sequences with IMGT/GENE-DB human TR gene sequences. The TCRdist pipeline was used in a later analysis to assign CDR3 sequences and most-parsimonious VDJ recombination scenarios. In a later analysis, each TCR beta chain was defined by its CDR3 amino acid sequence together with its V-gene family, and reads without a unique V-gene family were excluded. In a later analysis, around 650 highly shared, low-generation-probability nucleotide sequences were removed to address suspected cross-contamination and a sequencing artifact. For each public chain, a later analysis derived a clonal expansion index from normalized ranks of inferred template counts within each repertoire. Generation probabilities in a later analysis came from a VDJ recombination model fitted to out-of-frame rearrangements, and those results were checked against IGoR. In a later analysis, hypergeometric tests were used to score TCR-TCR, TCR-HLA and TCR-CMV co-occurrence, with a repertoire-size bias correction applied to TCR pairs. False discovery rates were estimated in a later analysis by permuting HLA or CMV assignments 20 times. In a later analysis, co-occurring TCRs were grouped using DBSCAN, with TCRdist sequence similarity added in when clustering inside HLA-allele-positive subsets. For co-occurrence clustering, repertoires with fewer than 30,000 or more than 120,000 public chains were excluded, along with a handful of repertoires with anomalous nucleotide sharing. TCRdb carries this immuneACCESS record with in-frame sequences only. Its versions omit some clonotypes, under half of them owing to an unresolved V gene in the studies checked, with the rest unexplained. For V, J and clone size, that table is used; D and trimming come from the DNA. Within this sample are 130,000 to 150,000 clones, with roughly four fifths of them counted one time only. The ten largest clones add up to roughly 3.1% of the sample.

The germline V gene (reference sequence) yields LNHDA for CDR1 and SQIVND for CDR2. From the cysteine through the phenylalanine, the CDR3 covers 16 amino acids. The retained sequence is limited to the CDR3, 48 bases, with the frame set at the first base. Trimming removed 5 bases from V and 4 bases from J; the gene matches leave 7 bases unexplained. These data belong to a study of cytomegalovirus exposure and HLA in healthy donors (dated by TCRdb to between 2016 and 2019). Background for the entire study: An earlier analysis of approximately 640 of the donors reported 250 to 300 Gb of sequence data and 117 million unique TCR beta sequences from 150 million to 200 million T cells. Roughly five DR-DQ haplotypes were handled as single units for association and clustering because linkage in the cohort was strong. A later genetic analysis took genome-wide SNP genotypes for about 55% of the 666 donors and used that subset as a discovery cohort. On average, roughly 240,000 unique TCR beta nucleotide sequences were sequenced per donor among 300 to 500 genotyped donors of the cohort, with around 19% of those sequences being non-productive. Among the 398 genotyped donors, more than 70% belonged to the genetic ancestry cluster associated with self-reported Caucasian donors. Every discovery cohort repertoire had been produced on one sequencing platform. Rather than using new phenotypic data, the later analysis identified candidate immune exposures from TCR beta sequences and from how often those sequences occurred across donors. The number of donors typed differed by locus, with roughly 620-640 for A, B, C, DRB1 and DQB1, roughly 550 for DQA1, nearly 610 for DPA1, and some 450 for DPB1. Donor age, sex, ethnicity and CMV serostatus were collected together with the repertoire data. The study used immunosequencing to profile the T cell repertoires of hundreds of subjects and linked those repertoires to cytomegalovirus serostatus. Class I and class II HLA loci were covered by the typing at four-digit resolution. Besides the first cohort of more than 650 subjects, a separate validation cohort made up of 90 to 150 different subjects was used. To predict cytomegalovirus infection status, the study combined high-throughput TCR immunosequencing, statistical association of individual TCRs with disease status, and machine learning. A later analysis re-analyzed previously published TCR beta repertoires from roughly 630 donors and added high-resolution HLA genotyping to study TCR occurrence patterns. To decide whether each TCR beta V gene segment behaved as functional or pseudogenic, an earlier analysis of some 580 of the donors relied on high-throughput TCR beta sequencing. An early release that covered more than 550 HLA-typed donors contained around 330 gigabases of sequencing data and 65 million to 100 million unique TCR sequences. The aim of the study was to test whether cataloging public T cell receptors could identify signatures of past pathogen exposure. Summary of the overall study and its limitations: According to a later genetic analysis, donors in an Asian-associated ancestry cluster had fewer N-insertions in productive TCRs than the roughly 660-donor mean. Presence/absence analyses assumed roughly uniform sequencing depth across donors, an assumption that may not hold. Broadly in line with IMGT annotations, most TCR beta V segments showed up in productive rearrangements about 90% or about 30% of the time in an earlier analysis of several hundred of the donors. A few of the identified cytomegalovirus-associated TCR beta chains were confirmed in vitro to be specific for cytomegalovirus antigens. Some IMGT-functional V segments, including TRBV6-2 and TRBV6-3, could not be told apart with the 87-base-pair reads, so those segments were excluded. A later analysis associated 16,951 TCR beta sequences with specific HLA alleles at a false discovery rate of 0.05. Most TCR sequences were observed very rarely across donors, whereas some public TCRs were present in many individuals. Most CMV-associated TCR beta chains appeared to be HLA-restricted in a later analysis, and the HLA associations seemed to be driven largely by CMV exposure. Because HLA typing was unavailable for some donors at each locus, only the typed subset was used in association tests. In the study, approximately 160 TCR beta chains were listed as associated with cytomegalovirus. Strong co-occurrence of HLA alleles, especially DR and DQ, made assigning TCR associations to individual alleles difficult. In a later analysis, the rate of TCR association differed among HLA loci, with DRB1 alleles having the most associated TCRs and HLA-C alleles having the fewest. In both the original and validation cohorts, the classifier was reported to diagnose cytomegalovirus status with high specificity and sensitivity. An association between a missense DCLRE1C variant and V-gene and J-gene trimming of TCR beta chains was found in a later genetic analysis and replicated in an independent cohort. A further reported finding was that TCR beta sequences accurately predicted the HLA-A and HLA-B alleles for most subjects in the first cohort. Correlated functional status among segregating V segments might be attributable to linkage disequilibrium, but an unknown experimental factor could not be ruled out. This cohort had only TCR beta chains sequenced, and the lack of alpha or paired-chain data limited which features could be detected. The authors suggested that the approach could potentially be extended to other disease states and immunological phenotypes. In a later analysis, HLA-associated TCR beta chains showed more clonal expansion and lower generation probabilities than non-associated chains that were equally common. The only immune exposure information available for the cohort was CMV serostatus. Several of the top co-occurrence clusters appeared to be linked to parvovirus B19, influenza, CMV and Epstein-Barr virus, according to a later analysis. The sequencing pipeline was judged likely to have produced a cluster of highly shared sequence variants as a technical artifact. Because counts were too low, 15 to 20 rarely observed V segments, including chromosome 9 orphons, were excluded from the earlier analysis of some 590 of the donors.

In total, approximately 610 healthy bone marrow donors made up the cohort. At the time of sampling, every cohort member was nominally healthy, though immune exposures that went unrecorded were likely present. The donor was CMV seropositive and was included in the group of almost 300 seropositive cohort members. A peripheral blood sample was collected from each donor, and TCR beta sequencing was performed on peripheral blood mononuclear cells. The Qiagen DNeasy Blood Extraction Kit was used to extract genomic DNA from the blood cell samples. The chain links TRBV19 with TRBJ2-7, and 14 junctional nucleotides match TRBD2. The clonotype was recovered from a man aged 35 to 55 in good health and CMV-seropositive. The sample was PBMCs. The bases are TGTGCCAGTAGTGCCGGGACTAGCGGGAGTAGGTACGAGCAGTACTTC. The resulting protein is CASSAGTSGSRYEQYF.